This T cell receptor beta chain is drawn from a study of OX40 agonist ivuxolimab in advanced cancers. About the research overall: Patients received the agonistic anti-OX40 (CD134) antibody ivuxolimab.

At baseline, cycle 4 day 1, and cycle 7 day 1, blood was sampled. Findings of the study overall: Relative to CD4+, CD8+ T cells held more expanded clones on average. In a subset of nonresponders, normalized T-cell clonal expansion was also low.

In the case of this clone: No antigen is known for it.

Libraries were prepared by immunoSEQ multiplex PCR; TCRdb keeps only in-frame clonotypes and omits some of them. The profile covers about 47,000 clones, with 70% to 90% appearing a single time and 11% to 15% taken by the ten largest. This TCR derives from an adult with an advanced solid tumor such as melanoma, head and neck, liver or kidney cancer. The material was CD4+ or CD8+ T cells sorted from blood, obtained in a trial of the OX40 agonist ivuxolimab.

The CDR3 nucleotides are TGTGCCAGCAGGCGAGGGAACTACGAGCAGTACTTC. Residues: CASRRGNYEQYF. The chain combines TRBV7-9 with TRBJ2-5; possibly TRBD2 for D (5 bases). The J call may be incorrect, as the DNA end agrees better with TRBJ2-7. Germline V gene sequence: CDR1 SEHNR, CDR2 FQNEAQ (reference sequence). The CDR3 sequence is 12 residues long.